This T cell receptor (beta chain) was sequenced during a study of T-cell reconstitution after alpha-beta-depleted transplantation in children. Unique molecular identifiers were incorporated into the prepared TCRbeta library. TCRdb itself ran the PCR reads through MiXCR, one entry per CDR3 protein. Here the sample spans hundreds of thousands of distinct CDR3 sequences, around 13% being singletons. This clonotype was observed a few times. The TCR was taken from a human donor who donated a stem cell graft to a child with combined immunodeficiency. Sequences were derived from PBMCs from the stem cell graft donor, sampled from the stem cell graft.

The CDR3 is CASSPDRGRRGYTF. The CDR3 bases are TGTGCCAGCAGCCCGGACAGGGGGCGACGTGGCTACACCTTC. The chain recombines TRBV5-8 with TRBJ1-2; TRBD1 aligns across 11 bases. Per the germline V gene, CDR1 is SGHTS and CDR2 is YDEGEE. Trimming at V came to 4 bases and at J to 7 bases, leaving 6 bases not matched to a gene. CDR3 length: 14 amino acids.